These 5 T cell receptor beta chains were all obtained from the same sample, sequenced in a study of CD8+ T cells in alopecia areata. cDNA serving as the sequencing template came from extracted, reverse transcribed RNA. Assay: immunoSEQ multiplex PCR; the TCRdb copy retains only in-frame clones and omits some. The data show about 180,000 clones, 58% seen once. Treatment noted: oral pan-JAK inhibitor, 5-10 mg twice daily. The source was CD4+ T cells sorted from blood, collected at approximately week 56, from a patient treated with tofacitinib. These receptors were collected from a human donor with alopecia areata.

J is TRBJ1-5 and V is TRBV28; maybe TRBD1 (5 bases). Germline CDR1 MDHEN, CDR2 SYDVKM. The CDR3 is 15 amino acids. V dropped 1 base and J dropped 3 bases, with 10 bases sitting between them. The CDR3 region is CASSLSAGYNQPQHF. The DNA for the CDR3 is TGTGCCAGCAGTTTATCAGCAGGGTACAATCAGCCCCAGCATTTT.

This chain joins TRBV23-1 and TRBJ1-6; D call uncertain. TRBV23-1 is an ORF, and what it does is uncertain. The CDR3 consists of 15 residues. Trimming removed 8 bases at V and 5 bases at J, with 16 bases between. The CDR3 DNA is TGCGCCAGCGGACCGGGAACCGACCATAATTCACCCCTCCACTTT. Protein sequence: CASGPGTDHNSPLHF.

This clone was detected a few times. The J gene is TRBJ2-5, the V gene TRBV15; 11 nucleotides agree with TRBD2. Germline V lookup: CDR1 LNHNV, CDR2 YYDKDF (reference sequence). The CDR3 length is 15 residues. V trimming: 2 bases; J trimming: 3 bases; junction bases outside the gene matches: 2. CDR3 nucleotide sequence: TGTGCCACCAGCAGACCACTAGCGGGGGAAGAGACCCAGTACTTC. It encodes CATSRPLAGEETQYF.

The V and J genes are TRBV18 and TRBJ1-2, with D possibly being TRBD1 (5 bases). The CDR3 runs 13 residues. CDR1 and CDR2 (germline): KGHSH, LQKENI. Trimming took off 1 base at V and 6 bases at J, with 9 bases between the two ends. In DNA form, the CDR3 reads TGTGCCAGCTCACCACTAACAGGCGATGGCTACACCTTC. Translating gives CASSPLTGDGYTF.

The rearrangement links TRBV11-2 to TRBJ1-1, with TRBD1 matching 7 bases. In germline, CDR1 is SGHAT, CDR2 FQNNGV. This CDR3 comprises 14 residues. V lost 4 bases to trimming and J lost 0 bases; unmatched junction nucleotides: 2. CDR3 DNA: TGTGCCAGCAGCTCCGACAGGGTGAACACTGAAGCTTTCTTT. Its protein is CASSSDRVNTEAFF.